The 15 T cell receptor beta chains given below trace back to one sample, sequenced in a study of vaccination and CD4 T cells after COVID-19. The study sequenced cultured CD4+ T cell DNA using the Oncomine TCR Beta short-read assay. TCRdb re-called the PCR reads with MiXCR, one entry per CDR3 protein. The profile shows about 5,000 distinct CDR3 sequences, 35% to 60% of them singletons. Their target antigens are unknown. The treatment here: roughly 10-day PBMC culture with coronavirus spike peptide pools or control peptides (ViraFEST assay). The sequencing input was CD4+ T cells from blood, cultured in vitro. The receptor source for this set is a human donor who had recovered from COVID-19.

The chain links TRBV5-6 to TRBJ2-3; perhaps D is TRBD1 or TRBD2 (5 bases each). The CDR3 length is 15 residues. Germline values: CDR1 SGHDT, CDR2 YYEEEE. The germline V and J ends were trimmed by 2 bases and 4 bases, with 14 bases remaining between them. In DNA form, the CDR3 reads TGTGCCAGCAGCTTACCGGGGCTAACCGCAGATACGCAGTATTTT. Amino acid sequence: CASSLPGLTADTQYF.

The chain recombines TRBV7-2 with TRBJ1-4; D is uncertain. Germline V gene lookup returns CDR1 SGHTA and CDR2 FQGNSA. There are 17 residues in the CDR3. Trimming cost V 1 base and J 2 bases, with 14 bases left between them. The CDR3 DNA reads TGTGCCAGCAGCTTAGTGGGCGGAGGCGTCACTAATGAAAAACTGTTTTTT. This sequence encodes CASSLVGGGVTNEKLFF.

This clonotype was observed a handful of times. The V and J genes are TRBV20-1 and TRBJ2-1; TRBD1 might be the D (5 bases). The CDR3 covers 14 residues. The V gene lost 6 bases and the J gene lost 0 bases, with 12 bases spanning the gap. Germline loops: CDR1 DFQATT, CDR2 SNEGSKA (reference sequence). CDR3 protein: CSANRQSSYNEQFF. The CDR3 nucleotides read TGCAGTGCCAACCGACAGAGCTCCTACAATGAGCAGTTCTTC.

This CDR3 is CASSPFRGNTIYF. In DNA form, the CDR3 reads TGTGCCAGCAGTCCATTTCGCGGAAACACCATATATTTT. This chain joins TRBV6-1 and TRBJ1-3; D is unresolved. This CDR3 spans 13 amino acids. Trimming left V 5 bases short and J 4 bases short, with 9 bases between. Germline loops: CDR1 MNHNS, CDR2 SASEGT.

The CDR3 here is CASSEWGHISGELFF. The DNA for the CDR3 is TGTGCCAGCAGTGAATGGGGACATATCTCCGGGGAGCTGTTTTTT. The chain has TRBV2 and TRBJ2-2; D possibly corresponds to TRBD1 (6 bases). Germline assignment: CDR1 SNHLY and CDR2 FYNNEI. This CDR3 spans 15 amino acids. Trimming pared 2 bases from V and 6 bases from J, leaving 13 bases between.

This clonotype occurred once. The chain employs TRBV6-1 and TRBJ1-1, with D unresolved. This CDR3 contains 14 residues. The germline gives CDR1 MNHNS, CDR2 SASEGT. Trimming took off 7 bases at V and 2 bases at J, with 14 bases between the two ends. CDR3 loop: CASIQLRGNTEAFF. CDR3 DNA sequence: TGTGCCAGCATCCAGTTGCGGGGTAACACTGAAGCTTTCTTT.

The chain recombines TRBV7-9 with TRBJ2-1; D unresolved. The CDR3 has 15 amino acids. Germline CDR1 is SEHNR and CDR2 is FQNEAQ (reference sequence). V was clipped by 3 bases and J by 3 bases, with 12 bases between them. The CDR3 reads CASSFGRLLYNEQFF. Here the CDR3 DNA reads TGTGCCAGCAGCTTCGGCAGGTTACTCTACAATGAGCAGTTCTTC.

The gene calls are TRBV14 and TRBJ2-7, with D hard to call. The CDR3 spans 15 residues. Germline CDR1 is SGHDN and CDR2 is FVKESK. V shed 0 bases and J shed 2 bases, with 11 bases lying between them. The DNA for the CDR3 is TGTGCCAGCAGCCAAGACCCCGGCAGCCCCTACGAGCAGTACTTC. As protein: CASSQDPGSPYEQYF.

J is TRBJ1-2 and V is TRBV20-1; D unresolved. This CDR3 comprises 9 residues. CDR1 is DFQATT and CDR2 is SNEGSKA in the germline V gene (reference sequence). CDR3 nucleotides: TGCTGTCACCGGCGGGGCTACACCTTC. Protein sequence: CCHRRGYTF.

The chain links TRBV5-1 to TRBJ1-2; 9 bases match TRBD1. Trimming cost V 6 bases and J 5 bases; bases outside gene matches: 8. The CDR3 is 14 residues long. CDR1 SGHRS and CDR2 YFSETQ come from the germline V gene. Here the CDR3 reads CASTVTGGVYGYTF. In DNA, the CDR3 is TGCGCCAGCACCGTAACAGGGGGCGTTTATGGCTACACCTTC.

V gene TRBV2 combines with J gene TRBJ2-3, with 7 bases fitting TRBD1. The ends lost 4 bases at V and 1 base at J; junction bases unmatched: 5. In germline, CDR1 is SNHLY, CDR2 FYNNEI. The CDR3 runs 15 residues. The CDR3 DNA is TGTGCCAGCAGTGGGCCTGGACAGGGCACAGATACGCAGTATTTT. Translating gives CASSGPGQGTDTQYF.

This clonotype was detected only a few times. This sequence joins TRBV15 and TRBJ1-3, with 7 bases that match TRBD1. J was trimmed by 2 bases and V by 0 bases; bases with no gene match: 7. The V gene's germline CDR1 is LNHNV and CDR2 YYDKDF (reference sequence). CDR3 size: 17 residues. The DNA of the CDR3 is TGTGCCACCAGCAGAGAGGGACAGATAACAACTGGAAACACCATATATTTT. The encoded protein is CATSREGQITTGNTIYF. Supplemented by reference TRBV15 and TRBJ1-3, the full variable domain reads DAMVIQNPRYQVTQFGKPVTLSCSQTLNHNVMYWYQQKSSQAPKLLFHYYDKDFNNEADTPDNFQSRRPNTSFCFLDIRSPGLGDTAMYLCATSREGQITTGNTIYFGEGSWLTVV.

This clonotype was counted only a few times. The rearrangement uses TRBV11-1 and TRBJ2-3; no definite D call. Germline CDR1 is SGHAT and CDR2 is FQDESV (reference sequence). The CDR3 length is 12 residues. Trimming left V 1 base short and J 6 bases short, with 5 bases between. The CDR3: CASSLVVDTQYF. The CDR3 DNA reads TGTGCCAGCAGCTTAGTTGTGGATACGCAGTATTTT.

The chain is built from TRBV11-3 and TRBJ1-2; D unclear. V lost 0 bases and J 4 bases, leaving 3 bases between the germline ends. The CDR3 is made up of 12 amino acids. Germline V CDR1 and CDR2: SGHNT, YENEEA. CDR3 DNA sequence: TGTGCCAGCAGCTTAGAAGGCTATGGCTACACCTTC. It yields the protein CASSLEGYGYTF.

This clonotype was observed a few times. This CDR3 reads CATSDFSGYDQETQYF. Written as DNA, the CDR3 is TGTGCCACCAGTGATTTTTCGGGATACGATCAAGAGACCCAGTACTTC. J is TRBJ2-5 and V is TRBV24-1; weak D call: TRBD2 (5 bases). The CDR3 is made up of 16 amino acids. CDR1 is KGHDR, CDR2 SFDVKD, per germline. Trimming left V 1 base short and J 2 bases short, with 13 bases between.